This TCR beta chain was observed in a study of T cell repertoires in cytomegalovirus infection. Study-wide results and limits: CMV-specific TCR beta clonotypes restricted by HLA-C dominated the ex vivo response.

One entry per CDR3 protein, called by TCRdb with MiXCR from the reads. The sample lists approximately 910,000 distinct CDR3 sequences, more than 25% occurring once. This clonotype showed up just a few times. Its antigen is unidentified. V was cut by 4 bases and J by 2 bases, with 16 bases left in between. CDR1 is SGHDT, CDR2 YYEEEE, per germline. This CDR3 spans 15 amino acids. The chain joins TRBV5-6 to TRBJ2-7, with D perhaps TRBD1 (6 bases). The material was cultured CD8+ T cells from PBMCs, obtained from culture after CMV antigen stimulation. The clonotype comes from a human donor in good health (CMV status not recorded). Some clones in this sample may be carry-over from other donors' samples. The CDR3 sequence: CASSLPGHETYEQYV. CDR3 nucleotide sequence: TGTGCCAGCAGCCTTCCGGGACACGAGACCTACGAGCAGTACGTC.